Described below is a single T cell receptor beta chain sequence and its context. Its cognate antigen is unknown. These data are taken from a study of blood T cells in healthy people across ages. Study-wide background: The capture of about one barcoded beta molecule per two T cells was achieved by template switching.

Combining a sample-barcoded 5' primer with a J-beta primer mix, a second PCR ran for roughly 6 to 12 cycles. Template switching added a 12-random-nucleotide identifier to every cDNA molecule. TCRdb ran MiXCR on the 5' RACE reads and lists one entry per CDR3 protein. The table shows 1.5 million to 2 million distinct CDR3 sequences, with approximately 30% occurring only once. Broader study findings: Shifts in expanded clonotypes may have been confounded by donor CMV status, which was unknown.

The germline CDR1 and CDR2 sequences are SGDLS and YYNGEE. V was pared by 0 bases and J by 12 bases, with 15 bases between. CDR3 length equals 13 residues. This TCR derives from a woman aged 30 to 39 in good health. The rearrangement uses TRBV9 and TRBJ1-1; D unclear. Input material: blood. The CDR3 bases are TGTGCCAGCAGCGTAGAGGTCGGCAGCGTGCCTTTCTTT. It yields the protein CASSVEVGSVPFF.